Listed below are T cell receptor beta chains from one sample, sequenced in a study of cytomegalovirus exposure and HLA in healthy donors. Assay used: immunoSEQ multiplex PCR; TCRdb lists only in-frame clones, some missing. The table shows about 43,000 clones, with about half occurring only once. Sequencing input: PBMCs. Receptors were obtained from a man in his fifties or sixties in good health and CMV-seronegative. The CDR3 runs from the conserved cysteine through the conserved F or W. Fields, in order: D gene, J gene, V gene, clone size, CDR3 length, CDR3 protein, CDR3 DNA. A D gene is named only where the DNA matches it firmly. Expanded clones are given a class, and other clones once, few, many or no size at all.

D: NA
J: TRBJ2-1
V: TRBV30
size: NA
length: 15
CDR3: CAWRGGRPYYNEQFF
DNA: TGTGCCTGGAGGGGAGGACGCCCCTACTACAATGAGCAGTTCTTC

D: NA
J: TRBJ2-7
V: TRBV5-7
size: NA
length: 15
CDR3: CASSLDGRACHEQYF
DNA: TGTGCCAGCAGCTTGGATGGCAGGGCCTGCCACGAGCAGTACTTC

D: NA
J: TRBJ1-1
V: TRBV2
size: NA
length: 14
CDR3: CASRKTDHRTEAFF
DNA: TGTGCCAGCAGAAAGACAGATCATCGGACTGAAGCTTTCTTT

D: NA
J: TRBJ2-5
V: TRBV25-1
size: NA
length: 17
CDR3: CASSEPKRSGNQETQYF
DNA: TGTGCCAGCAGTGAACCTAAGCGAAGCGGCAACCAAGAGACCCAGTACTTC

D: TRBD1
J: TRBJ1-1
V: TRBV6-5
size: medium-sized
length: 12
CDR3: CASRRTGERAFF
DNA: TGTGCCAGCAGGCGGACAGGGGAGAGGGCTTTCTTT

D: TRBD1
J: TRBJ1-5
V: TRBV28
size: few
length: 15
CDR3: CASSPRGNGDQPQHF
DNA: TGTGCCAGCAGTCCCAGGGGGAATGGGGACCAGCCCCAGCATTTT

D: TRBD1
J: TRBJ1-3
V: TRBV10-1
size: NA
length: 15
CDR3: CASRRDSSSGNTIYF
DNA: TGCGCCAGCAGGCGGGACAGCTCCTCTGGAAACACCATATATTTT

D: NA
J: TRBJ1-2
V: TRBV18
size: once
length: 14
CDR3: CASSPDTSNYGYTF
DNA: TGTGCCAGCTCACCGGACACATCTAACTATGGCTACACCTTC

D: TRBD1
J: TRBJ1-3
V: TRBV6-5
size: few
length: 14
CDR3: CASSYRGSGNTIYF
DNA: TGTGCCAGCAGCTACAGGGGCTCTGGAAACACCATATATTTT

D: TRBD2
J: TRBJ2-1
V: TRBV7-7
size: few
length: 14
CDR3: CASSQGLAGDEQFF
DNA: TGTGCCAGCAGCCAGGGACTAGCGGGAGACGAGCAGTTCTTC

D: TRBD1
J: TRBJ2-7
V: TRBV11-2
size: NA
length: 15
CDR3: CASSLRGSQIYEQYF
DNA: TGTGCCAGCAGCCTCAGGGGGTCGCAGATCTACGAGCAGTACTTC

D: NA
J: TRBJ1-4
V: TRBV14
size: NA
length: 15
CDR3: CASSQDLGRHEKLFF
DNA: TGTGCCAGCAGCCAAGATCTAGGGAGACATGAAAAACTGTTTTTT

D: NA
J: TRBJ1-2
V: TRBV7-9
size: NA
length: 12
CDR3: CASSRLSGVYTF
DNA: TGTGCCAGCAGCCGTTTAAGTGGAGTCTACACCTTC

D: NA
J: TRBJ1-2
V: TRBV27
size: NA
length: 12
CDR3: CASRKGGYGYTF
DNA: TGTGCCAGCAGGAAGGGCGGGTATGGCTACACCTTC

D: TRBD2
J: TRBJ2-1
V: TRBV5-4
size: NA
length: 13
CDR3: CASTRGLDNEQFF
DNA: TGTGCCAGCACCCGAGGACTAGACAATGAGCAGTTCTTC

D: TRBD2
J: TRBJ2-7
V: TRBV15
size: NA
length: 16
CDR3: CATSRGLSGRAYEQYF
DNA: TGTGCCACCAGCAGAGGACTTAGCGGGAGGGCCTACGAGCAGTACTTC

D: TRBD1
J: TRBJ2-7
V: TRBV4-2
size: NA
length: 20
CDR3: CASSQEVVRQGNIHSYEQYF
DNA: TGTGCCAGCAGCCAAGAAGTTGTGAGACAGGGGAATATTCACTCCTACGAGCAGTACTTC

D: TRBD1
J: TRBJ1-5
V: TRBV19
size: NA
length: 16
CDR3: CASSPAGTVVYQPQHF
DNA: TGTGCCAGTAGTCCGGCCGGGACAGTCGTCTATCAGCCCCAGCATTTT